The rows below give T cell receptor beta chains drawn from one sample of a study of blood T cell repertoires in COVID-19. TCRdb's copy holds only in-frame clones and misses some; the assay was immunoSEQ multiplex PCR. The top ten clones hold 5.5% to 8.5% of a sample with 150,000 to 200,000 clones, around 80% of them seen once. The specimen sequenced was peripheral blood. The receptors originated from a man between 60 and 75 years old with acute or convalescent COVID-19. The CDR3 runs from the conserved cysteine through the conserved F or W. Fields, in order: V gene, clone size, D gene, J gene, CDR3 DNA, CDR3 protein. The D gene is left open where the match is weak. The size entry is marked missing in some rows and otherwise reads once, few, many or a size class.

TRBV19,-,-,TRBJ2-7,TGTGCCAGTAGTGGGTCAGGCCATACCTACGAGCAGTACTTC,CASSGSGHTYEQYF
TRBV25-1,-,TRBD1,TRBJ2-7,TGTGCCAGCAGTGAGTGGGGACAGGGGGCTGATGAGCAGTACTTC,CASSEWGQGADEQYF
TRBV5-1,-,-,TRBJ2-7,TGCGCCAGCAGCTTACTTAGCCCAACCTACTACGAGCAGTACTTC,CASSLLSPTYYEQYF
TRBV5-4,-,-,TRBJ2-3,TGTGCCAGCAGCTTGGATCAGTCCTCCACAGATACGCAGTATTTT,CASSLDQSSTDTQYF
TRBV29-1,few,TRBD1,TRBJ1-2,TGCAGCGTTGCCGGACAGGCGCCTACCTCTAACTATGGCTACACCTTC,CSVAGQAPTSNYGYTF
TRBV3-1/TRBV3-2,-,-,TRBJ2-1,TGTGCCAGCAGTTTTGGACTGCCCAATGAGCAGTTCTTC,CASSFGLPNEQFF
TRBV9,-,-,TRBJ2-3,TGTGCCAGCAGCCCTCCCCCGGGGACAGATACGCAGTATTTT,CASSPPPGTDTQYF
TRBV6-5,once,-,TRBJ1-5,TGTGCCAGCGGCAGGGATCATCCCCAGCATTTT,CASGRDHPQHF
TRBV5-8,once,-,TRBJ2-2,TGTGCCAGCAGCTTACTAGAGTTGGGCACCGGGGAGCTGTTTTTT,CASSLLELGTGELFF
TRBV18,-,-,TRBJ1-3,TGTGCCAGCTCACGGGACACAGGGCCTGGAAACACCATATATTTT,CASSRDTGPGNTIYF
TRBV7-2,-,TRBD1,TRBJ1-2,TGTGCCAGCAGCCCGGACAGGGGAGGAGGCTACACCTTC,CASSPDRGGGYTF
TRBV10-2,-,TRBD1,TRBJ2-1,TGCGCCAGCAGTGGCAGGGACAGCTACAATGAGCAGTTCTTC,CASSGRDSYNEQFF
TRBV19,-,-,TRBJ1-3,TGTGCCAGTAGAGCCCCGACAAATTCTGGAAACACCATATATTTT,CASRAPTNSGNTIYF
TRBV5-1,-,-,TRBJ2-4,TGCGCCAGCAGCCCTACAGTTCTAGCCAAAAACATTCAGTACTTC,CASSPTVLAKNIQYF
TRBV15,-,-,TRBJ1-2,TGTGCCACCAGCAAGGAGGGTACAGGATCCTATGGCTACACCTTC,CATSKEGTGSYGYTF
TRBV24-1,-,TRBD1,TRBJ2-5,TGTGCCACCAGTGGCACAGGGGCCGAAGAGACCCAGTACTTC,CATSGTGAEETQYF
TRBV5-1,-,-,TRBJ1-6,TGCGCCAGCAGCTTGGAGGCGTTCGGGGGACTACTCCACTTT,CASSLEAFGGLLHF
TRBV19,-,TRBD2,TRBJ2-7,TGTGCCAGTACAGGGACTAGCGGGAGAAGATACGAGCAGTACTTC,CASTGTSGRRYEQYF
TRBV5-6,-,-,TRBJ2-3,TGTGCCAGCAGGGTAGCAGATACGCAGTATTTT,CASRVADTQYF
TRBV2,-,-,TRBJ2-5,TGTGCCAGCAGTGAAGGGGGGAGGGAGACCCAGTACTTC,CASSEGGRETQYF
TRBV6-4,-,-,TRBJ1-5,TGTGCCAGCATGGGACTGGGCCAGCCCCAGCATTTT,CASMGLGQPQHF
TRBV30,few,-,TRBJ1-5,TGTGCCTGGAGTGTAGGGCAGGGTGACCAGCCCCAGCATTTT,CAWSVGQGDQPQHF
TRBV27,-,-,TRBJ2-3,TGTGCCAGCAGTTTATCCCAGAGCACAGATACGCAGTATTTT,CASSLSQSTDTQYF
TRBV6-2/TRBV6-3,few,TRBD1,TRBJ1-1,TGTGCCAGCAGTTACTCGGCAGGGGGTTTTCCCACTGAAGCTTTCTTT,CASSYSAGGFPTEAFF
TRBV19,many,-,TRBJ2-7,TGTGCCAGTAGTAGCGGAGCCTACGAGCAGTACTTC,CASSSGAYEQYF
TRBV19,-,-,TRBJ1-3,TGTGCCACCCGTCCTCCTGGAAACACCATATATTTT,CATRPPGNTIYF
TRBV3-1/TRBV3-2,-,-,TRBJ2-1,TGTGCCAGCAGCCAAATGTCTATCAATGAGCAGTTCTTC,CASSQMSINEQFF
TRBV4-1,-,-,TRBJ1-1,TGCGCCAGCAGCCAACCCCCCGGGGACACTGAAGCTTTCTTT,CASSQPPGDTEAFF
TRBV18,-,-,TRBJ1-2,TGTGCCAGCTCACCCCCGGACAGAAACTATGGCTACACCTTC,CASSPPDRNYGYTF
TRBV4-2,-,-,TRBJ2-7,TGTGCCAGCAGCCAAGACCTTCAAGGGGCGTACGAGCAGTACTTC,CASSQDLQGAYEQYF
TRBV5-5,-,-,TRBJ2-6,TGTGCCAGCAGCTTGGCCGGGTACGGGGCCAACGTCCTGACTTTC,CASSLAGYGANVLTF
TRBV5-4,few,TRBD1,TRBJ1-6,TGTGCCAGCAGCTACGGACAGGGTAGTAATTCACCCCTCCACTTT,CASSYGQGSNSPLHF
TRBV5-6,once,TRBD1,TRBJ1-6,TGTGCCAGCAGCTTGGCCCTCACAGGGGGTACTTCACCCCTCCACTTT,CASSLALTGGTSPLHF
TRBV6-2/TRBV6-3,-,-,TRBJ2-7,TGTGCCAGCAGTTACTATCCGCCGACAAACTCCTACGAGCAGTACTTC,CASSYYPPTNSYEQYF
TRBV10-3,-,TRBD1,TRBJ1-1,TGTGCCACCGGACAGGGCGTGAACACTGAAGCTTTCTTT,CATGQGVNTEAFF
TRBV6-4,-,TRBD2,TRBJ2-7,TGTGCCAGCAGTGACCGATACCGATACGGGACTAGCGAAACATACGAGCAGTACTTC,CASSDRYRYGTSETYEQYF
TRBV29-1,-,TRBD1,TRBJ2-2,TGCAGCGCGGGTGGCCAACAGGGGGGCCTTTACACCGGGGAGCTGTTTTTT,CSAGGQQGGLYTGELFF
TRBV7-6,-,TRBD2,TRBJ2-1,TGTGCCAGCAGCTTAGTACCCCCTGGCGGGGGGGCGAATGAGCAGTTCTTC,CASSLVPPGGGANEQFF
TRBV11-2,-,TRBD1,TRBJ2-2,TGTGCCAGCCTCGGGACAGTGACGAACACCGGGGAGCTGTTTTTT,CASLGTVTNTGELFF
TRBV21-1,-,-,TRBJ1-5,TGTGCCAGCAGCAAACGGCTAGATAATAGCAATCAGCCCCAGCATTTT,CASSKRLDNSNQPQHF
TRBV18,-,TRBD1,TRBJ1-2,TGTGCCAGCTCACCAATTAGGGACAGGCTTTCGGATGGCTACACCTTC,CASSPIRDRLSDGYTF
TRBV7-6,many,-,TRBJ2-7,TGTGCCAGCAGCTTAGGGCCCAACTACGAGCAGTACTTC,CASSLGPNYEQYF
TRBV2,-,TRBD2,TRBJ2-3,TGTGCCAGCAGTGAAATGATGGCTAGCGGGCTAACCTACACAGATACGCAGTATTTT,CASSEMMASGLTYTDTQYF
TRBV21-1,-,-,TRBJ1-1,TGTGCCAGCAGCAATCTCTGGACAGGGAACACTGAAGCTTTCTTT,CASSNLWTGNTEAFF
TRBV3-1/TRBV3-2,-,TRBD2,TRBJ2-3,TGTGCCAGCAGTCCGGGGGGGCTAAACACAGATACGCAGTATTTT,CASSPGGLNTDTQYF
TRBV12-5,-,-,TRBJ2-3,TGTGCTAGTGGTTCCCCAAGCACAGATACGCAGTATTTT,CASGSPSTDTQYF
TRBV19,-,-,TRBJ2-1,TGTGCCAGTACCTTAGCGGCGCTAAGCTCCTACAATGAGCAGTTCTTC,CASTLAALSSYNEQFF
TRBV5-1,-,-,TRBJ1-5,TGCGCCAGCAGCCCCGGACAGCCCAATCAGCCCCAGCATTTT,CASSPGQPNQPQHF
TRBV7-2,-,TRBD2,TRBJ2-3,TGTGCCAGCAGCTTCGGTGGTAGCGGGCACACAGATACGCAGTATTTT,CASSFGGSGHTDTQYF
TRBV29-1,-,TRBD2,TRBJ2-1,TGCAGCCTCAACCCTGGACTAGCGGGGCGCAATGAGCAGTTCTTC,CSLNPGLAGRNEQFF
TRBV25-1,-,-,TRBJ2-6,TGTGCCAGCAGTGAACAGGGTACTGGGGCCAACGTCCTGACTTTC,CASSEQGTGANVLTF
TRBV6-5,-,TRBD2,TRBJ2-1,TGTGCCAGCAGTCAGCACGGGGGGGATGAGCAGTTCTTC,CASSQHGGDEQFF
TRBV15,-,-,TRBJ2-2,TGTGCCACCAGCAGAGATCGGGCGGGGTCGGGGGAGCTGTTTTTT,CATSRDRAGSGELFF
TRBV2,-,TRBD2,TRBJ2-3,TGTGCCAGCAGTGAATTAGCGGGGCGCACAGATACGCAGTATTTT,CASSELAGRTDTQYF
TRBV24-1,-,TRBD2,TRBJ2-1,TGTGCCACCAGTGAGGGGGGGTTCGACAATGAGCAGTTCTTC,CATSEGGFDNEQFF
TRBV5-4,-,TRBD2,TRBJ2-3,TGTGCCAGCAGCTTTCGTGGACTAGCGGGCACAGATACGCAGTATTTT,CASSFRGLAGTDTQYF
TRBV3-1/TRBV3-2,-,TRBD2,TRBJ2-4,TGTGCCAGCAGCGAGCGGGAGGTAAACATTCAGTACTTC,CASSEREVNIQYF
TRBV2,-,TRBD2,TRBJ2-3,TGTGCCAGCAAATCCCTCGTTACTAGCGGGGGTTTCACAGATACGCAGTATTTT,CASKSLVTSGGFTDTQYF
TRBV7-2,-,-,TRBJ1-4,TGTGCCAGCAGCCTGACCCGGGACACTGAAAAACTGTTTTTT,CASSLTRDTEKLFF
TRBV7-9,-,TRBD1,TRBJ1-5,TGTGCCAGCAGCTCGGACAGGAGACTCAATCAGCCCCAGCATTTT,CASSSDRRLNQPQHF